Listed here is a single TCR beta chain. Its antigen is currently unknown. This CDR3 has 13 amino acids. Germline V gene sequence: CDR1 SEHNR, CDR2 FQNEAQ (reference sequence). V was trimmed by 6 bases and J by 2 bases, leaving 11 bases between them. The data were produced by immunoSEQ multiplex PCR, yet TCRdb's version contains in-frame clones alone and is incomplete. The sample shows roughly 2.5 million clones, 85% to 95% of them seen only once. The entry originates in a study of shared clonotypes between healthy human individuals. Study results and limitations: Naive CD4 clonotypes overlapped across a handful of donors at around 4.8%.

The V call is TRBV7-9, the J call TRBJ2-7, with D maybe TRBD2 (6 bases). The receptor was isolated from a man aged 18 to 29 in good health. The sample taken for sequencing was naive CD4+ T cells sorted from blood. Subset in this sample: CD45RA+ positively selected. CDR3 DNA sequence: TGTGCCAGCAGTTTTTGGGAGGCCTACGAGCAGTACTTC. This sequence encodes CASSFWEAYEQYF.